This T cell receptor (beta chain) stems from a study of blood T cell repertoires in COVID-19. Whole-study context: PBMCs, B-cell-depleted T cells, or T cells were the source of the cDNA or gDNA that made up the material.

With 5 bases removed from V and 2 bases from J, the gap between germline ends came to 3 bases. CDR1 SEHNR and CDR2 FQNEAQ come from the germline V gene (reference sequence). The CDR3 covers 11 residues. Per the original methods: The authors estimated nucleated cell counts from reference gene primer amplification. The data were produced by immunoSEQ multiplex PCR, yet TCRdb's version contains in-frame clones alone and is incomplete. That table gives V, J and clone size, and the DNA gave D and trimming. The table has about 140,000 clones, 65% to 80% seen once. The receptor was isolated from a man over 45 with acute or convalescent COVID-19. Input material: peripheral blood. The V gene is TRBV7-9, the J gene TRBJ2-5; D is unresolved. CDR3 region: CASSQQETQYF. The CDR3 nucleotides are TGTGCCAGCAGCCAACAAGAGACCCAGTACTTC.